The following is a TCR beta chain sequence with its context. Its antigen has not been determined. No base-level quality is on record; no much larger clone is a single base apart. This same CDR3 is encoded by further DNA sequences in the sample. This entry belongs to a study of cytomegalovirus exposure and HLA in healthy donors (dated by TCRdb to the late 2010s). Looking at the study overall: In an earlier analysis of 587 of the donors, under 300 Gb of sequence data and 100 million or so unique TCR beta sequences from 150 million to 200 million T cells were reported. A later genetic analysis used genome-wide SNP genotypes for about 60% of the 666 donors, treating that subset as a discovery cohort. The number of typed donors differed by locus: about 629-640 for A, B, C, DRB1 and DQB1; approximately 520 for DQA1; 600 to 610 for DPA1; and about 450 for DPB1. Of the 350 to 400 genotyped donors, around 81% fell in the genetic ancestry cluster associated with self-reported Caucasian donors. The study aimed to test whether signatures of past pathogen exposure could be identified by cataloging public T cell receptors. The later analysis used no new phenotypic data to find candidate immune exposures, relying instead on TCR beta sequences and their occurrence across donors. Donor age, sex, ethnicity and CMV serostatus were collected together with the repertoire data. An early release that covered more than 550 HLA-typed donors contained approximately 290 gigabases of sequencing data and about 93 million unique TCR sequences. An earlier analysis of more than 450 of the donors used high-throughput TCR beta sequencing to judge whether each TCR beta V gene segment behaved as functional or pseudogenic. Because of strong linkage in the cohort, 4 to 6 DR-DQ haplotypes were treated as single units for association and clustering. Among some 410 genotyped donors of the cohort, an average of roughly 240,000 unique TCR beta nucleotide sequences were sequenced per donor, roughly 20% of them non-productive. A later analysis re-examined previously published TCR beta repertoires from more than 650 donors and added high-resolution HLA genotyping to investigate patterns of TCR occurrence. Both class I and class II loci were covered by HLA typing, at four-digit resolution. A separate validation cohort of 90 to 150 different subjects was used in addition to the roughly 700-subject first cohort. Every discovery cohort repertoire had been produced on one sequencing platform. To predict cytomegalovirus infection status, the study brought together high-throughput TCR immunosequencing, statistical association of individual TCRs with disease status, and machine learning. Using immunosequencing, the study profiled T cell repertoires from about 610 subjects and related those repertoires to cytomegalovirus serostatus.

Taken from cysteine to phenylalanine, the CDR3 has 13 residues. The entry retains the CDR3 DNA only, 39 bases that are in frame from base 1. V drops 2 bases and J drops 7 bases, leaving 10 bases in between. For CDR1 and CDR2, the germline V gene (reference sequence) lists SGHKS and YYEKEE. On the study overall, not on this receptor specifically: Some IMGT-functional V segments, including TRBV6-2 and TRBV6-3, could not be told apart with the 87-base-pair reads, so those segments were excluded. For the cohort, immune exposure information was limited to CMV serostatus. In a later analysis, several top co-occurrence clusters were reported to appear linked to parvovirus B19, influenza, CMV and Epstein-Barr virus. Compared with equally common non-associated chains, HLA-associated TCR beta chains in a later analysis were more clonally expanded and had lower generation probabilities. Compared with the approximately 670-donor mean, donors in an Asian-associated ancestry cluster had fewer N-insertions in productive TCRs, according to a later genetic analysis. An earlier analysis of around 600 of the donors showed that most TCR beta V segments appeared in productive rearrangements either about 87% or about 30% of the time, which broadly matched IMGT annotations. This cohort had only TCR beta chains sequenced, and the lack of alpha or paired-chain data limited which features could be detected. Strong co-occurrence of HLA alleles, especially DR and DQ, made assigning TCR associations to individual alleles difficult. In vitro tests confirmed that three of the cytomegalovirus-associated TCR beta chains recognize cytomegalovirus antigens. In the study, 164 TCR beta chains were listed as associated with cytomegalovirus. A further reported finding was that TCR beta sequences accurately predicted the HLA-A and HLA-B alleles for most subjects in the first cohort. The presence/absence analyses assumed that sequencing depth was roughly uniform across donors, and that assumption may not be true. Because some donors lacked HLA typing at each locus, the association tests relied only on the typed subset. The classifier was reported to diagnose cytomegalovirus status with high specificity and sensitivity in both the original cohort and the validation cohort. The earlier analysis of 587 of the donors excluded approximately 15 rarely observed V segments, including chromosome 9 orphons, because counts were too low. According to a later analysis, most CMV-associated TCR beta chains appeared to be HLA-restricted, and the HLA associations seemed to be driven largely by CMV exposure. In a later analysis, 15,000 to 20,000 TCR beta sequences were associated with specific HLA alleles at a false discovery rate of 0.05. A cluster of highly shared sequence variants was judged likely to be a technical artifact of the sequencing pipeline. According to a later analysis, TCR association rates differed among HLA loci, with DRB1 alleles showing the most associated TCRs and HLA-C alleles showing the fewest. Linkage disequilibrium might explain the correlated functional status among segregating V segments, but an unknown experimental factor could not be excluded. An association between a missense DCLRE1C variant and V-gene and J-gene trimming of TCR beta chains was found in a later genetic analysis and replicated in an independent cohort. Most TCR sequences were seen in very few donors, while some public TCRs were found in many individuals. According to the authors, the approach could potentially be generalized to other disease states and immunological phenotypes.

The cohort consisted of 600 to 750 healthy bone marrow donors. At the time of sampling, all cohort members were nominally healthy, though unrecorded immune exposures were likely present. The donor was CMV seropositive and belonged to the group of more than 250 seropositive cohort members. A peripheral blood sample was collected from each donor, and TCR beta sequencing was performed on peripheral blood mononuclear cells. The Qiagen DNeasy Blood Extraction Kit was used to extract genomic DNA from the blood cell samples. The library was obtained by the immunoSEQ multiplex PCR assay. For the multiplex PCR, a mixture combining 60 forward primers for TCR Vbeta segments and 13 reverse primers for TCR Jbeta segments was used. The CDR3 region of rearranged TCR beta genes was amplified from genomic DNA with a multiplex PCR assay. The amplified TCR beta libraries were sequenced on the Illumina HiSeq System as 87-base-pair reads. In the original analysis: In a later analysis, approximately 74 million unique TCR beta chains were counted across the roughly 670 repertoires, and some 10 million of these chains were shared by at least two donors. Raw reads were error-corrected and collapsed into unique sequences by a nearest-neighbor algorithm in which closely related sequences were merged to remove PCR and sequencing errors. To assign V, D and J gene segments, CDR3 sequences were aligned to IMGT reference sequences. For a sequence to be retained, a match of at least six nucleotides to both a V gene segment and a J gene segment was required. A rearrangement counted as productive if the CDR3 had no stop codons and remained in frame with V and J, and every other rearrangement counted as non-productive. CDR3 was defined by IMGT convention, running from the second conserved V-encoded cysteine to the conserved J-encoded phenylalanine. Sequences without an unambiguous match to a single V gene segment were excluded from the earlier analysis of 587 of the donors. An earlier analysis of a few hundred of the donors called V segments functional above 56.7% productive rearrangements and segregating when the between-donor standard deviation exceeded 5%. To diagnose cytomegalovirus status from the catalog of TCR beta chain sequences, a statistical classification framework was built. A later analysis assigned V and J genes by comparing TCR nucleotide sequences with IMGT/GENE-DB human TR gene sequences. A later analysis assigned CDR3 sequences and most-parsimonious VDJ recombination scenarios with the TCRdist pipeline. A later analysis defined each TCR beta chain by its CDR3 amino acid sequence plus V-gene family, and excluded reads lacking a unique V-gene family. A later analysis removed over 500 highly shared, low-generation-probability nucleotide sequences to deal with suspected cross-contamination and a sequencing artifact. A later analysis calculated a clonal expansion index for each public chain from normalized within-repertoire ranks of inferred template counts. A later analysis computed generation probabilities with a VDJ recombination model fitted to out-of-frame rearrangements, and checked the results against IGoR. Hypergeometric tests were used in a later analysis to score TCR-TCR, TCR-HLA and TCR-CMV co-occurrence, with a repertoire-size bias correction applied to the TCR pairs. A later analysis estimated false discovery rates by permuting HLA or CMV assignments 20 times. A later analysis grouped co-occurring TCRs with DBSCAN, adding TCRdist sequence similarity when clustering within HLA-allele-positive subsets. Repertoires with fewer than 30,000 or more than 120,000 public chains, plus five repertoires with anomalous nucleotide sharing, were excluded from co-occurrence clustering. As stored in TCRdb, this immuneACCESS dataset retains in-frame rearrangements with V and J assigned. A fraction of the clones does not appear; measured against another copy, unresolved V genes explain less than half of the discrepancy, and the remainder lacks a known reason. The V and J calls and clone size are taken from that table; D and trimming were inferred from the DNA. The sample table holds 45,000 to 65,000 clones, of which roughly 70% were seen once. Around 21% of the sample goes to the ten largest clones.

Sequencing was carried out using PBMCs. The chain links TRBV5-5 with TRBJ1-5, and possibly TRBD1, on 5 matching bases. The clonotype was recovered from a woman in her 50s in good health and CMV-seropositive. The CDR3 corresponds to CASSLDSGQPQHF. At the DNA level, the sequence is TGTGCCAGCAGCTTAGACAGTGGGCAGCCCCAGCATTTT.